One sample yielded the 12 T cell receptor beta chains listed below, sequenced in a study of cytomegalovirus exposure and HLA in healthy donors. PCR employed 60 Vbeta and 13 Jbeta primers. Assay: immunoSEQ multiplex PCR; the TCRdb copy retains only in-frame clones and omits some. The repertoire has 200,000 or so clones, 82% of them found once; the top ten carry 0.098%. Sequenced: PBMCs. The receptors here all came from a boy younger than 10 in good health and CMV-seronegative.

V gene TRBV6-5 combines with J gene TRBJ2-2, with D perhaps TRBD1 (5 bases). The CDR3 loop spans 12 amino acids. Germline CDR1 is MNHEY and CDR2 is SVGAGI. V dropped 6 bases and J dropped 6 bases, with 8 bases sitting between them. CDR3 residues: CASSQQAGELFF. DNA of the CDR3: TGTGCCAGCAGCCAACAGGCCGGGGAGCTGTTTTTT.

This chain joins TRBV7-8 and TRBJ2-3; 14 nucleotides match TRBD2. CDR3 length: 16 residues. The germline V gene encodes CDR1 SGHVS and CDR2 FQNEAQ. Trimming at V came to 4 bases and at J to 2 bases, leaving 2 bases not matched to a gene. In DNA, the CDR3 is TGTGCCAGCAGCTCGGGACTAGCGGGAGTCACAGATACGCAGTATTTT. It codes for CASSSGLAGVTDTQYF. The full variable domain, in which reference TRBV7-8 and TRBJ2-3 provide the parts outside the CDR3, is GAGVSQSPRYKVAKRGQDVALRCDPISGHVSLFWYQQALGQGPEFLTYFQNEAQLDKSGLPSDRFFAERPEGSVSTLKIQRTQQEDSAVYLCASSSGLAGVTDTQYFGPGTRLTVL.

The CDR3 DNA reads TGTGCCAGCAGTGAGCGGACAGGACCCTGGGGGTCTGAAGCTTTCTTT. Translated, it gives CASSERTGPWGSEAFF. The rearrangement joins TRBV6-1 to TRBJ1-1, with 7 bases that match TRBD1. Germline V CDR1 and CDR2: MNHNS, SASEGT. With 3 bases clipped from V and 6 bases from J, the junction kept 13 bases outside the gene matches. This CDR3 has 16 amino acids.

This chain links TRBV30 with TRBJ1-2; 8 bases line up with TRBD1. The J segment lost 1 base and the V segment lost 0 bases, leaving 4 bases of the junction unmatched. This CDR3 comprises 15 residues. CDR1 and CDR2 from the germline V gene are GTSNPN and SVGIG (reference sequence). CDR3 sequence (DNA): TGTGCCTGGAGTGTACGGGACAGGAATAACTATGGCTACACCTTC. Amino acids: CAWSVRDRNNYGYTF.

The rearrangement uses TRBV18 and TRBJ2-5; maybe TRBD1 (6 bases). Looked up from germline, CDR1 is KGHSH and CDR2 is LQKENI. The CDR3 totals 17 residues. With 0 bases removed from V and 1 base from J, the gap between germline ends came to 15 bases. CDR3 protein: CASSPPGGHPFQETQYF. Written as DNA, the CDR3 is TGTGCCAGCTCACCACCTGGGGGCCACCCCTTCCAAGAGACCCAGTACTTC.

In DNA form, the CDR3 reads TGTGCCAGCAGCCTTACTAGCGGGGGGCACTACGAGCAGTACTTC. Translating gives CASSLTSGGHYEQYF. The chain uses TRBV7-3 and TRBJ2-7; 12 bases align to TRBD2. Trimming removed 5 bases from V and 3 bases from J; junction bases left unmatched: 5. Germline values: CDR1 SGHTA, CDR2 FQGTGA. This CDR3 contains 15 residues. The full variable domain, completed using reference TRBV7-3 and TRBJ2-7, is GAGVSQTPSNKVTEKGKYVELRCDPISGHTALYWYRQSLGQGPEFLIYFQGTGAADDSGLPNDRFFAVRPEGSVSTLKIQRTERGDSAVYLCASSLTSGGHYEQYFGPGTRLTVT.

This chain joins TRBV5-1 and TRBJ1-1; a weak D match, TRBD1 (5 bases). The CDR3 extends over 17 amino acids. V lost 2 bases, J lost 1 base, and 18 bases lay in between. Germline CDR1 SGHRS, CDR2 YFSETQ. Here the CDR3 DNA reads TGCGCCAGCAGCTTACGTAGTTCTCCCGACAGGAACACTGAAGCTTTCTTT. Its protein is CASSLRSSPDRNTEAFF.

The chain recombines TRBV7-9 with TRBJ1-4; no firm D call. Germline assignment: CDR1 SEHNR and CDR2 FQNEAQ (reference sequence). The V end lost 5 bases, the J end lost 8 bases, and 21 bases lay between the germline ends. This CDR3 has 16 residues. Here the CDR3 DNA reads TGTGCCAGCAGCCCCGGAGGGATGGCTGGGTGGGAAAAACTGTTTTTT. Its protein product is CASSPGGMAGWEKLFF.

This sequence joins TRBV7-2 and TRBJ2-5, with 13 bases fitting TRBD2. V shed 5 bases and J 2 bases; nucleotides not matched to a gene: 2. CDR3 length equals 15 residues. Germline values: CDR1 SGHTA, CDR2 FQGNSA. The CDR3 sequence: CASSRTSGRQETQYF. CDR3 DNA sequence: TGTGCCAGCAGCCGGACTAGCGGGAGACAAGAGACCCAGTACTTC. Full variable domain (missing parts from reference TRBV7-2 and TRBJ2-5): GAGVSQSPSNKVTEKGKDVELRCDPISGHTALYWYRQSLGQGLEFLIYFQGNSAPDKSGLPSDRFSAERTGGSVSTLTIQRTQQEDSAVYLCASSRTSGRQETQYFGPGTRLLVL.

This CDR3 is CASSPTRGRGDYGYTF. CDR3 coding DNA: TGCGCCAGCAGCCCTACACGGGGCAGGGGGGACTATGGCTACACCTTC. The V and J genes are TRBV5-1 and TRBJ1-2, with 7 bases aligning to TRBD1. Germline loops: CDR1 SGHRS, CDR2 YFSETQ. Germline trimming cut 4 bases from V and 3 bases from J; bases unmatched to any gene: 12. This CDR3 comprises 16 residues.

This clone was seen only once. The chain employs TRBV7-3 and TRBJ2-3; 9 positions agree with TRBD2. V dropped 2 bases and J dropped 7; count of bases not matched to a gene: 7. Germline CDR1 SGHTA, CDR2 FQGTGA. The CDR3 is made up of 15 amino acids. CDR3 nucleotide sequence: TGTGCCAGCAGCTTACGGCGGGGGGGGGCAAATACGCAGTATTTT. Translating it yields CASSLRRGGANTQYF. The full variable domain, its missing parts supplied by reference TRBV7-3 and TRBJ2-3, is GAGVSQTPSNKVTEKGKYVELRCDPISGHTALYWYRQSLGQGPEFLIYFQGTGAADDSGLPNDRFFAVRPEGSVSTLKIQRTERGDSAVYLCASSLRRGGANTQYFGPGTRLTVL.

The chain carries TRBV5-8 and TRBJ1-2; 8 nucleotides line up with TRBD1. CDR1 SGHTS and CDR2 YDEGEE come from the germline V gene. The CDR3 totals 15 residues. V trimming: 7 bases; J trimming: 3 bases; junction bases outside the gene matches: 11. The CDR3 DNA reads TGTGCCAGCGGCAGAGGGCAGGGGGCTGACTATGGCTACACCTTC. Translation gives CASGRGQGADYGYTF.